The 22 T cell receptor beta chains below were found in one sample sequenced in a study of CD8 T cells in ankylosing spondylitis. TCRdb re-called the 5' RACE reads through MiXCR, storing one row per CDR3 protein. The data show about 130,000 distinct CDR3 sequences, with 7.3% seen just once and 9.5% to 15% held by the top ten. Sequencing input: blood, either unsorted or a sorted T cell fraction (not recorded which). These receptors originate from a female donor with ankylosing spondylitis or in good health (not recorded which).

This clonotype has ten or more counts. The V call is TRBV12-3 or TRBV12-4, the J call TRBJ2-7; D remains ambiguous. The CDR3 spans 11 residues. The V and J ends lost 5 bases and 2 bases respectively, with 4 bases between them. The DNA for the CDR3 is TGTGCCAGCAGTAAGACCTACGAGCAGTACTTC. Amino acids: CASSKTYEQYF.

At least ten counts were recorded for this clonotype. V is TRBV4-3 and J is TRBJ1-2; no firm D call. Germline loops: CDR1 LGHNA, CDR2 YSLEER. Deletions cut 4 bases from V and 4 bases from J, with 13 bases between. This CDR3 has 14 residues. The CDR3 DNA is TGCGCCAGCAGCCCCGTCAGCGAGGCCTATGGCTACACCTTC. It is translated as CASSPVSEAYGYTF.

This clonotype has a count of ten or more. V gene TRBV7-9 combines with J gene TRBJ2-1, with TRBD1 matching over 10 bases. V was pared by 2 bases and J by 6 bases, with 7 bases of the junction left unmatched. Germline V gene data show CDR1 as SEHNR and CDR2 as FQNEAQ (reference sequence). This CDR3 comprises 16 residues. As DNA, the CDR3 is TGTGCCAGCAGCTTATGGGCGGGACAGGGGATCAATGAGCAGTTCTTC. Translating gives CASSLWAGQGINEQFF.

In its sample, this clonotype was seen many times. The chain carries TRBV3-1 and TRBJ1-2; 8 bases align to TRBD1. Germline loops: CDR1 LGHDT, CDR2 YNNKEL (reference sequence). The V segment lost 3 bases and the J segment 5 bases; nucleotides outside the gene matches: 5. CDR3 length: 14 residues. CDR3 amino acids: CASSHVQGVYGYTF. Written as DNA, the CDR3 is TGTGCCAGCAGCCATGTACAGGGGGTTTATGGCTACACCTTC. Together with reference TRBV3-1 and TRBJ1-2, the CDR3 gives the full variable domain: DTAVSQTPKYLVTQMGNDKSIKCEQNLGHDTMYWYKQDSKKFLKIMFSYNNKELIINETVPNRFSPKSPDKAHLNLHINSLELGDSAVYFCASSHVQGVYGYTFGSGTRLTVV.

A remark on this clonotype: At one of its ends the junction is not consistent with the germline gene, which may arise from a read error. The chain links TRBV28 to TRBJ1-4; TRBD1 is a possible D gene (6 bases). The CDR3 is 15 amino acids. CDR1 and CDR2 (germline): MDHEN, SYDVKM. The CDR3 spells CTSSTTRGSNEKLFF. In DNA, the CDR3 is TGTACCAGCAGTACGACGAGGGGGTCTAATGAAAAACTGTTTTTT.

The rearrangement uses TRBV7-9 and TRBJ1-5; D is possibly TRBD1 (6 bases). Germline V gives CDR1 SEHNR, CDR2 FQNEAQ (reference sequence). The CDR3 runs 17 residues. V dropped 0 bases and J dropped 2 bases, with 14 bases sitting between them. CDR3 region: CASSLAGAGDGNQPQHF. The CDR3 bases are TGTGCCAGCAGCTTAGCGGGGGCAGGGGACGGCAATCAGCCCCAGCATTTT.

This clonotype appeared many times. The CDR3, as DNA: TGCGCCAGCAGACAGGGGGCCGGCTCACCCCTCCACTTT. Residues: CASRQGAGSPLHF. The rearrangement links TRBV5-1 to TRBJ1-6; 9 bases align to TRBD1. The CDR3 covers 13 residues. CDR1 is SGHRS and CDR2 is YFSETQ in the germline V gene. V dropped 5 bases and J dropped 10; count of bases not matched to a gene: 4.

This clonotype showed up many times. V gene TRBV20-1 combines with J gene TRBJ1-3; TRBD1 agrees at 9 bases. The CDR3 is made up of 12 amino acids. The V segment lost 6 bases and the J segment 8 bases; nucleotides outside the gene matches: 5. The germline CDR1 and CDR2 sequences are DFQATT and SNEGSKA (reference sequence). The CDR3 region is CSALTGGYTIYF. CDR3 coding DNA: TGCAGTGCCTTGACAGGGGGGTACACCATATATTTT.

This clonotype was picked up many times. The chain combines TRBV7-6 with TRBJ2-5; 8 positions match TRBD1. This CDR3 region has 13 residues. V lost 3 bases to trimming and J lost 5 bases; unmatched junction nucleotides: 2. CDR1 and CDR2 (germline): SGHVS, FNYEAQ. Here the CDR3 reads CASSFGQGETQYF. CDR3 in DNA: TGTGCCAGCAGCTTCGGACAGGGCGAGACCCAGTACTTC.

This clonotype came up many times. The chain is built from TRBV25-1 and TRBJ2-5; D not certain. CDR3 size: 13 residues. Trimming removed 3 bases from V and 1 base from J, with 6 bases in between. Germline loops: CDR1 MGHDK, CDR2 SYGVNS. The CDR3 DNA reads TGTGCCAGCAGTGACAGGCGCCAAGAGACCCAGTACTTC. Translation: CASSDRRQETQYF.

There are many counts of this clonotype. The V gene is TRBV5-1, the J gene TRBJ2-1; 9 positions match TRBD1. The CDR3 has 16 residues. Germline-derived CDR1 and CDR2 are SGHRS and YFSETQ. Unmatched junction bases numbered 9, after V lost 0 bases and J lost 8 bases. CDR3 protein: CASSLGIGTGFDEQFF. In DNA form, the CDR3 reads TGCGCCAGCAGCTTGGGGATTGGGACAGGGTTCGATGAGCAGTTCTTC.

This clonotype was counted at least ten times. The rearrangement uses TRBV4-1 and TRBJ1-1, with 7 bases aligning to TRBD1. CDR1 and CDR2 (germline): MGHRA, YSYEKL. CDR3 length equals 15 residues. V lost 2 bases, J lost 7 bases, and 10 bases stayed unmatched. DNA of the CDR3: TGCGCCAGCAGCCAACGACAGGGAGACGGAAGTGAAGCTTTCTTT. This sequence encodes CASSQRQGDGSEAFF.

This clonotype was counted at least ten times. The rearrangement joins TRBV13 to TRBJ1-2; a weak D match, TRBD1 (6 bases). The ends were cut back, 5 bases at V and 4 bases at J, with 14 bases in the middle. The CDR3 is made up of 14 amino acids. Per the germline V gene, CDR1 is PRHDT and CDR2 is FYEKMQ (reference sequence). The CDR3 DNA is TGTGCCAGCAGCCAGAACGGACAGAGCTATGGCTACACCTTC. Residues: CASSQNGQSYGYTF. Based on the CDR3 plus reference TRBV13 and TRBJ1-2, the full variable domain is AAGVIQSPRHLIKEKRETATLKCYPIPRHDTVYWYQQGPGQDPQFLISFYEKMQSDKGSIPDRFSAQQFSDYHSELNMSSLELGDSALYFCASSQNGQSYGYTFGSGTRLTVV.

V is TRBV20-1 and J is TRBJ1-1; D is unresolved. CDR1 and CDR2 from the germline V gene are DFQATT and SNEGSKA (reference sequence). This CDR3 spans 17 amino acids. Trimming took 3 bases from V and 7 from J, leaving 27 bases between them. Here the CDR3 reads CSASNTAETAIFGEAFF. CDR3 sequence (DNA): TGCAGTGCTAGTAATACAGCTGAGACCGCGATTTTCGGTGAAGCTTTCTTT.

This clonotype was observed many times. The chain employs TRBV27 and TRBJ2-6; unclear D gene. Trimming left V 3 bases short and J 0 bases short, with 6 bases between. Germline CDR1 and CDR2: MNHEY and SMNVEV (reference sequence). There are 15 residues in the CDR3. CDR3 nucleotide sequence: TGTGCCAGCAGTTTCACCGCCTCTGGGGCCAACGTCCTGACTTTC. Protein sequence: CASSFTASGANVLTF.

This clonotype occurred many times. The chain links TRBV5-1 to TRBJ1-2; no clear D gene. Between the trimmed V and J ends, which lost 7 bases and 11 bases, there was a span of 18 bases. Germline V gene lookup returns CDR1 SGHRS and CDR2 YFSETQ. CDR3 length: 12 residues. CDR3 DNA: TGCGCCAGCGCCACGGCTCTCCCCCCGTACACCTTC. It codes for CASATALPPYTF.

Ten or more counts support this clonotype. The chain combines TRBV27 with TRBJ1-6; D is undetermined. The CDR3 has 13 amino acids. Germline loops: CDR1 MNHEY, CDR2 SMNVEV (reference sequence). The germline V and J ends were trimmed by 6 bases and 0 bases, with 3 bases remaining between them. CDR3 protein: CASRDSYNSPLHF. In nucleotides, the CDR3 is TGTGCCAGCAGGGACTCCTATAATTCACCCCTCCACTTT.

Many counts were recorded for this clonotype. This rearrangement joins TRBV4-3 to TRBJ1-1, with D perhaps matching TRBD1 (5 bases). Trimming took 4 bases from V and 6 from J, leaving 18 bases between them. Germline V CDR1 and CDR2: LGHNA, YSLEER. The CDR3 runs 15 residues. The CDR3 spells CASSLVAGTAAEAFF. CDR3 bases: TGCGCCAGCAGCCTCGTCGCCGGGACGGCCGCTGAAGCTTTCTTT.

This clonotype was seen repeatedly, ten times or more. The chain recombines TRBV20-1 with TRBJ2-7; 10 bases fit TRBD2. V gave up 0 bases and J gave up 4 bases; unmatched junction bases: 15. Germline V gene data show CDR1 as DFQATT and CDR2 as SNEGSKA (reference sequence). The CDR3 extends over 18 amino acids. The CDR3 is CSARDPASGGPGRYEQYF. Written as DNA, the CDR3 is TGCAGTGCTAGAGATCCGGCTAGCGGGGGCCCCGGCAGGTACGAGCAGTACTTC.

This clonotype was seen repeatedly, ten times or more. This chain connects TRBV5-5 to TRBJ2-1, with no clear D. Germline V CDR1 and CDR2: SGHKS, YYEKEE (reference sequence). The CDR3 covers 13 residues. The V and J ends lost 6 bases and 7 bases respectively, with 14 bases between them. CDR3 sequence: CASNFGSRNEQFF. The CDR3, as DNA: TGTGCCAGCAACTTTGGTAGTAGAAATGAGCAGTTCTTC.

This clonotype was recorded at least ten times. This chain joins TRBV25-1 and TRBJ1-1; possible D gene TRBD1, 6 bases. CDR3 length equals 15 residues. Germline values: CDR1 MGHDK, CDR2 SYGVNS. The ends were cut back, 2 bases at V and 0 bases at J, with 10 bases in the middle. DNA for the CDR3: TGTGCCAGCAGTGAAAGGACAGACATGAACACTGAAGCTTTCTTT. Protein: CASSERTDMNTEAFF.

This clonotype was observed a few times. The chain joins TRBV3-1 to TRBJ1-1; maybe TRBD1 (5 bases). The V end was cut by 1 base, the J end by 4 bases, with 13 bases between. CDR3 length: 15 residues. Germline V gene lookup returns CDR1 LGHDT and CDR2 YNNKEL (reference sequence). CDR3 in amino acids: CASSQAAGSTTEAFF. DNA for the CDR3: TGTGCCAGCAGCCAAGCCGCAGGGTCCACCACTGAAGCTTTCTTT.